One and the same sample provided the 9 T cell receptor beta chains below, sequenced in a study of Tregs in tolerant kidney transplant recipients. The antigens for these receptors are not known. TCRdb keeps only in-frame clones here, not all; method: immunoSEQ multiplex PCR. The repertoire holds tens of thousands of clones, with over 75% as singletons. Sequencing used Tregs from blood cultured with allogeneic cells. The receptors shown here come from a human donor in good health.

V gene TRBV5-1 combines with J gene TRBJ1-1; 9 positions match TRBD1. CDR1 is SGHRS and CDR2 is YFSETQ in the germline V gene. J was trimmed by 5 bases and V by 0 bases; bases with no gene match: 2. The CDR3 length is 14 residues. CDR3 protein: CASSLEGTGTEAFF. The CDR3 nucleotides are TGCGCCAGCAGCTTGGAGGGGACAGGGACTGAAGCTTTCTTT.

This chain connects TRBV10-3 to TRBJ2-7; 7 positions match TRBD1. The CDR3 loop spans 14 amino acids. J was trimmed by 2 bases and V by 8 bases; bases with no gene match: 9. CDR1 is ENHRY and CDR2 is SYGVKD in the germline V gene. The DNA for the CDR3 is TGTGCCATCGGGGAGTGGACAGGCACCTACGAGCAGTACTTC. It encodes CAIGEWTGTYEQYF.

This chain uses TRBV27 with TRBJ2-7; perhaps D is TRBD1 or TRBD2 (6 bases each). CDR3 length equals 16 residues. Trimming stripped 1 base from V and 4 bases from J, with 17 bases between. The germline V gene encodes CDR1 MNHEY and CDR2 SMNVEV (reference sequence). CDR3 sequence: CASSLFLGLRGYEQYF. CDR3 nucleotides: TGTGCCAGCAGTTTATTTCTGGGACTTAGGGGGTACGAGCAGTACTTC.

V gene TRBV6-5 combines with J gene TRBJ1-4; TRBD1 is a possible D gene (5 bases). Germline CDR1 is MNHEY and CDR2 is SVGAGI. V was pared by 5 bases and J by 0 bases, with 10 bases between. The CDR3 is 15 amino acids. CDR3 DNA sequence: TGTGCCAGCAGTGTGGGACCCGCAACTAATGAAAAACTGTTTTTT. Translation: CASSVGPATNEKLFF.

V usage is TRBV6-8 and J usage is TRBJ2-7; D remains unclear. CDR3 length: 11 residues. Trimming stripped 5 bases from V and 1 base from J, with 3 bases between. Germline CDR1 and CDR2: MNHGY and SAAAGT. The DNA of the CDR3 is TGTGCCAGCAGTCCTTCCTACGAGCAGTACTTC. Its protein is CASSPSYEQYF.

This rearrangement joins TRBV5-1 to TRBJ2-1, with TRBD2 identical over 7 bases. Unmatched junction bases numbered 11, after V lost 7 bases and J lost 4 bases. CDR3 length: 15 amino acids. Germline assignment: CDR1 SGHRS and CDR2 YFSETQ. The CDR3 region is CASVGGGSRYNEQFF. The DNA of the CDR3 is TGCGCCAGCGTAGGTGGCGGGAGTAGGTACAATGAGCAGTTCTTC.

This clone has only a few counts. V is TRBV29-1 and J is TRBJ2-1; D is perhaps TRBD1 (6 bases). The CDR3 sequence is 10 residues long. V was cut by 5 bases and J by 9 bases, with 8 bases left in between. CDR1 is SQVTM and CDR2 is ANQGSEA in the germline V gene. The CDR3 DNA reads TGCAGCGTTCAAGGGGGTGAGCAGTTCTTC. Its protein is CSVQGGEQFF.

This clone was found a few times. This chain joins TRBV5-4 and TRBJ2-7; D is unresolved. The CDR3 contains 13 residues. Deletions cut 0 bases from V and 4 bases from J, with 8 bases between. From germline, CDR1 is SGHNT and CDR2 YYREEE (reference sequence). The CDR3 is CASSLDRKYEQYF. CDR3 nucleotides: TGTGCCAGCAGCTTGGACAGAAAATACGAGCAGTACTTC.

This clone has a single count. The chain links TRBV18 to TRBJ2-1, with 15 nucleotides matching TRBD2. With V trimmed by 3 bases and J by 6 bases, 3 bases remained unmatched. Germline loops: CDR1 KGHSH, CDR2 LQKENI. This CDR3 has 16 amino acids. This chain's CDR3 is CASSPPGLAGGNEQFF. CDR3 bases: TGTGCCAGCTCACCGCCGGGACTAGCGGGGGGCAATGAGCAGTTCTTC. The variable domain in full, completed from reference TRBV18 and TRBJ2-1, reads NAGVMQNPRHLVRRRGQEARLRCSPMKGHSHVYWYRQLPEEGLKFMVYLQKENIIDESGMPKERFSAEFPKEGPSILRIQQVVRGDSAAYFCASSPPGLAGGNEQFFGPGTRLTVL.